Below, one TCR beta chain is given with its context. Its antigen remains unidentified. An end of the junction differs from the germline gene, which may be a read error. Unique-molecular-identifier-tagged TCR beta cDNA libraries were used. It was from roughly 0.93 to 9.6 million T cells that around 500,000 cDNA molecules came. TCRdb re-called the PCR reads through MiXCR, storing one row per CDR3 protein. The data show about 820,000 distinct CDR3 sequences, around 53% seen once. The data are from a study of post-analysis software for immune sequencing data. This CDR3 has 13 amino acids. CDR1 SEHNR and CDR2 FQNEAQ come from the germline V gene (reference sequence). General study findings and limits: Samples from one preparation batch, clustered by F measure, grouped strongly together. About 5 TRBV segments were significantly more frequent in patients than in controls. TRBV5-6, TRBV5-1 and TRBV20-1 were among these segments. Among multiple sclerosis patients, normalized Chao1 diversity was significantly below that of controls.

The sample was blood. V is TRBV7-9 and J is TRBJ2-5, with 9 positions matching TRBD2. The DNA end is a closer match to TRBJ2-7, so the J assignment may be wrong. The TCR comes from a girl aged 5-17 years with multiple sclerosis. For the CDR3, the DNA is TGTGCCAGCAGCGTAGCGGGAGTATACGAGCAGTACTTC. This sequence encodes CASSVAGVYEQYF.